This T cell receptor (beta chain) was documented in a study of blood T cell repertoires in COVID-19 (dated by TCRdb to about 2020). At the level of the whole study: The collaborator samples originated in the United States, Italy and Spain and spanned the acute and convalescent phases of COVID-19. The repertoires were released in a freely available public database intended as a resource for research on the immune response to SARS-CoV-2. Deeply sampled blood TCRbeta repertoires from subjects exposed to, actively infected with, or recovered from COVID-19 were included in the dataset. Where available, HLA class I and class II types were taken from metadata supplied by the sample provider and were not determined by assay-based typing. Samples were obtained from the ongoing ImmuneRACE study (first 160 participants) and from approximately 1,200 subjects provided by 6 global collaborators. Nearly every sample came with metadata listing a de-identified subject ID, COVID-19 status, age in years and sex. The prospective study material was composed of cDNA or gDNA derived from T cells, B-cell-depleted T cells, or PBMCs. What the research found in general, with its limitations: The quantity of clinical and demographic metadata differed by source and by participant and was supplied without curation.

Remarks on this clone: Its specific antigen is unknown. The record has no base qualities; no much larger clone is one base away.

TCRbeta CDR3 regions were amplified from genomic DNA using the immunoSEQ Assay, a bias-controlled multiplex PCR. The authors' analysis ran thus. Within the assay, amplification of reference gene primers was used to estimate how many nucleated cells each sample contained. Sequence reads were collapsed and filtered to measure the absolute abundance of every unique TCRbeta CDR3 rearrangement. Productive Simpson clonality was computed per sample as the square root of Simpson's diversity index over productive rearrangements. This immuneACCESS table, as held by TCRdb, lists in-frame sequences with V and J called but not all clones. Of the missing ones, under half trace to an unresolved V gene in checked studies; the others have no known cause. That table furnishes V, J and clone size, whereas the DNA furnished D and trimming. This sample comprises hundreds of thousands of clones, around 85% of them detected only once. The top ten clonotypes cover approximately 8.2% of the sample.

Relative to germline, V is missing 5 bases and J is missing 0 bases, with 3 bases of the junction outside any gene match. For CDR1 and CDR2, the germline V gene lists SGHNT and YENEEA. Spanning cysteine to phenylalanine, the CDR3 consists of 15 amino acids. Of all the DNA, just the CDR3 is kept, 45 bases in frame from base 1. Participants in the prospective study were aged 18 to 89 years, lived in under 30 United States geographic areas, and enrolled through a virtual design. In the prospective study, cohorts were assigned on the basis of participant-reported clinical history obtained from a screening survey and a study questionnaire. In the prospective study, whole blood, serum and a nasopharyngeal or oropharyngeal swab were collected from each participant by mobile phlebotomists. Prospective study participants could optionally give additional blood draws and questionnaires over an approximately two-month period. Before DNA extraction, prospective study blood samples were shipped either frozen or at room temperature.

Sequenced: PBMCs or T cells enriched from blood (not recorded which). The rearranged segments are TRBV11-3 and TRBJ2-1, with 8 bases matching TRBD2. The TCR originated in a woman in her forties or fifties with acute COVID-19. The CDR3 amino acid sequence is: CASSPGTSSYNEQFF. The nucleotides read TGTGCCAGCAGCCCCGGGACTAGCTCCTACAATGAGCAGTTCTTC.